The 21 T cell receptor beta chains below come from one sample, sequenced in a study of CD8 T cells in Susac syndrome (dated by TCRdb to between 2019 and 2020). The library was produced with the immunoSEQ multiplex PCR assay. RNA was extracted with the RNeasy kit and roughly 0.5 to 1 ug was reverse transcribed using random hexamers. The raw public reads went through TCRdb reprocessing: fastp at Q25, MiXCR clone calling, in-frame beta chains kept. When rows share a CDR3 protein, they turn into one entry using the most common DNA and genes. The sample table contains some 200,000 distinct CDR3 sequences; only one count was recorded for about 95% of them. The ten largest clones add up to roughly 0.1% of the sample. The sequenced sample was CD4+ T cells from PBMCs. These receptors were obtained from a human donor with multiple sclerosis.

The chain links TRBV9 to TRBJ2-1; D possibly uses TRBD1 or TRBD2 (5 bases each). CDR1 and CDR2 from the germline V gene are SGDLS and YYNGEE. V lost 7 bases and J lost 5, with 13 bases in between. CDR3 length: 13 residues. The CDR3 loop is CASSRGPDNEQFF. DNA for the CDR3: TGTGCCAGCTCGAGGGGTCCGGACAATGAGCAGTTCTTC.

In DNA form, the CDR3 reads TGTGCCAGCAGCAGCTACAGGGTTTTGTATGGCTACACCTTC. Its protein is CASSSYRVLYGYTF. This sequence joins TRBV13 and TRBJ1-2, with a tentative D call TRBD1 (6 bases). Per the germline V gene, CDR1 is PRHDT and CDR2 is FYEKMQ (reference sequence). Trimming pared 5 bases from V and 5 bases from J, leaving 15 bases between. This CDR3 is built from 14 residues.

CDR3 in amino acids: CASSQTDSGNTIYF. DNA for the CDR3: TGTGCCAGCAGCCAGACAGACTCTGGAAACACCATATATTTT. The V gene is TRBV13, the J gene TRBJ1-3, with D possibly TRBD1 on 5 matching bases. CDR1 is PRHDT, CDR2 FYEKMQ, per germline (reference sequence). The CDR3 is 14 amino acids. With 5 bases removed from V and 0 bases from J, the gap between germline ends came to 8 bases. Full variable domain (missing parts from reference TRBV13 and TRBJ1-3): AAGVIQSPRHLIKEKRETATLKCYPIPRHDTVYWYQQGPGQDPQFLISFYEKMQSDKGSIPDRFSAQQFSDYHSELNMSSLELGDSALYFCASSQTDSGNTIYFGEGSWLTVV.

This chain joins TRBV23-1 and TRBJ1-6, with D hard to call. TRBV23-1 is flagged as an ORF with uncertain function. V shed 0 bases and J shed 17 bases, with 14 bases lying between them. This CDR3 contains 13 residues. CDR3 DNA sequence: TGCGCCAGCAGTCAATCGACCGTGCCTTGCGTCCACTTT. Its protein product is CASSQSTVPCVHF.

The chain recombines TRBV3-1 with TRBJ2-7, with 10 positions matching TRBD2. The CDR3 has 15 amino acids. Unmatched junction bases numbered 5, after V lost 5 bases and J lost 1 base. Germline assignment: CDR1 LGHDT and CDR2 YNNKEL (reference sequence). This chain's CDR3 is CASSETSGPSYEQYF. The CDR3 DNA reads TGTGCCAGCAGCGAGACTAGCGGGCCGTCCTACGAGCAGTACTTC.

J is TRBJ2-5 and V is TRBV24-1; D is undetermined. In germline, CDR1 is KGHDR, CDR2 SFDVKD. V gave up 6 bases and J gave up 3 bases, with 7 bases separating them. The CDR3 runs to 12 residues. The CDR3 nucleotides are TGTGCCACCAGTTCTGGGGAAGAGACCCAGTACTTC. It specifies CATSSGEETQYF.

The genes are TRBV28 and TRBJ1-2; TRBD1 matches at 7 bases. From germline, CDR1 is MDHEN and CDR2 SYDVKM. The CDR3 totals 15 residues. Unmatched junction bases numbered 6, after V lost 1 base and J lost 4 bases. CDR3 nucleotide sequence: TGTGCCAGCAGTTTATCGACAGGGCTAGTCTATGGCTACACCTTC. The encoded protein is CASSLSTGLVYGYTF.

This chain uses TRBV30 with TRBJ2-2, with D hard to call. The V end was cut by 3 bases, the J end by 0 bases, with 5 bases between. Germline V CDR1 and CDR2: GTSNPN, SVGIG (reference sequence). This CDR3 has 13 residues. The CDR3 sequence is CAWRGSNTGELFF. As DNA, the CDR3 is TGTGCCTGGAGGGGCTCGAACACCGGGGAGCTGTTTTTT.

The chain recombines TRBV29-1 with TRBJ2-6; D is undetermined. This CDR3 has 17 residues. Between the trimmed V and J ends, which lost 4 bases and 0 bases, there was a span of 16 bases. Germline V gene data show CDR1 as SQVTM and CDR2 as ANQGSEA. The CDR3 region has the DNA TGCAGCGTTGTTCGAAAGGAACCCTACTCTGGGGCCAACGTCCTGACTTTC. Its protein product is CSVVRKEPYSGANVLTF.

The V call is TRBV20-1, the J call TRBJ1-1; no firm D call. The V gene lost 3 bases and the J gene lost 1 base, with 6 bases spanning the gap. The CDR3 runs 12 residues. The germline gives CDR1 DFQATT, CDR2 SNEGSKA (reference sequence). The CDR3 spells CSASTENTEAFF. The CDR3 DNA is TGCAGTGCTAGTACTGAGAACACTGAAGCTTTCTTT.

V is TRBV23-1 and J is TRBJ1-5, with D unclear. TRBV23-1 is an open reading frame, and its role is uncertain. CDR3 size: 11 residues. Between the trimmed V and J ends, which lost 4 bases and 9 bases, there was a span of 7 bases. In DNA, the CDR3 is TGCGCCAGCAGTCTCCCGGGGCCCCAGCATTTT. The encoded protein is CASSLPGPQHF.

This chain uses TRBV5-1 with TRBJ2-3; D is possibly TRBD2 (6 bases). The CDR3 has 15 residues. V dropped 4 bases and J dropped 3 bases, with 15 bases sitting between them. Germline CDR1 and CDR2: SGHRS and YFSETQ. The CDR3 reads CASSQATGLTDTQYF. In nucleotides, the CDR3 is TGCGCCAGCAGCCAGGCTACAGGACTAACAGATACGCAGTATTTT.

The chain is built from TRBV19 and TRBJ1-1, with no clear D. Germline CDR1 reads LNHDA; CDR2 reads SQIVND (reference sequence). Trimming pared 1 base from V and 1 base from J, leaving 10 bases between. The length of the CDR3 is 15 residues. The CDR3 DNA reads as TGTGCCAGTAGTATAGTGTCTAGTCCGAACACTGAAGCTTTCTTT. Its translation: CASSIVSSPNTEAFF.

This clonotype was counted a single time. The V call is TRBV20-1, the J call TRBJ2-1; D remains unclear. CDR1 DFQATT and CDR2 SNEGSKA come from the germline V gene (reference sequence). The CDR3 totals 11 residues. Between the trimmed V and J ends, which lost 1 base and 11 bases, there was a span of 9 bases. CDR3: CSARAGVQQFF. CDR3 DNA sequence: TGCAGTGCTAGAGCCGGCGTCCAGCAGTTCTTC.

The chain recombines TRBV27 with TRBJ2-7; 11 bases fit TRBD2. CDR3 length: 16 amino acids. V lost 6 bases, J lost 6 bases, and 13 bases stayed unmatched. Germline V gene data show CDR1 as MNHEY and CDR2 as SMNVEV (reference sequence). The CDR3 sequence: CASRLAGATRGGEQYF. The CDR3 nucleotides are TGTGCCAGCAGACTAGCGGGAGCCACGAGGGGGGGCGAGCAGTACTTC.

The V and J genes are TRBV5-4 and TRBJ2-1, with unresolved D. Germline V gene sequence: CDR1 SGHNT, CDR2 YYREEE (reference sequence). Trimming cost V 4 bases and J 7 bases, with 9 bases left between them. The CDR3 runs to 12 residues. The CDR3 nucleotides are TGTGCCAGCAGCCCCAGTTGGAATGAGCAGTTCTTC. As protein: CASSPSWNEQFF.

This chain joins TRBV18 and TRBJ2-5; TRBD1 is a possible D gene (5 bases). Germline V gene lookup returns CDR1 KGHSH and CDR2 LQKENI. CDR3 length equals 15 residues. V was pared by 4 bases and J by 1 base, with 13 bases between. Here the CDR3 DNA reads TGTGCCAGCTCACGAAACGGCGACAGCCAAGAGACCCAGTACTTC. It translates to CASSRNGDSQETQYF. The complete variable domain, with remaining parts taken from reference TRBV18 and TRBJ2-5, reads NAGVMQNPRHLVRRRGQEARLRCSPMKGHSHVYWYRQLPEEGLKFMVYLQKENIIDESGMPKERFSAEFPKEGPSILRIQQVVRGDSAAYFCASSRNGDSQETQYFGPGTRLLVL.

V is TRBV27 and J is TRBJ2-5; no clear D gene. This CDR3 has 13 amino acids. The germline V gene encodes CDR1 MNHEY and CDR2 SMNVEV (reference sequence). V was clipped by 0 bases and J by 5 bases, with 7 bases between them. CDR3 protein: CASSLSESETQYF. CDR3 sequence (DNA): TGTGCCAGCAGTTTATCGGAATCGGAGACCCAGTACTTC.

In nucleotides, the CDR3 is TGTGCCAGCAGCTTAGCCAACTCCCCAGCCACGGAGACCCAGTACTTC. Amino acid sequence: CASSLANSPATETQYF. The rearrangement joins TRBV7-6 to TRBJ2-5; D gene ambiguous. V shed 0 bases and J shed 5 bases, with 16 bases lying between them. This CDR3 has 16 residues. Germline loops: CDR1 SGHVS, CDR2 FNYEAQ. Variable domain in full (rest from reference TRBV7-6 and TRBJ2-5): GAGVSQSPRYKVTKRGQDVALRCDPISGHVSLYWYRQALGQGPEFLTYFNYEAQQDKSGLPNDRFSAERPEGSISTLTIQRTEQRDSAMYRCASSLANSPATETQYFGPGTRLLVL.

The chain couples TRBV5-6 to TRBJ1-1, with D maybe TRBD1 (5 bases). The germline gives CDR1 SGHDT, CDR2 YYEEEE. The CDR3 covers 14 residues. V dropped 6 bases and J dropped 6 bases, with 18 bases sitting between them. The chain's CDR3 is CASNRWTQGAEAFF. The CDR3 region has the DNA TGTGCCAGCAACAGATGGACACAAGGGGCTGAAGCTTTCTTT. The full variable domain, with the rest looked up from reference TRBV5-6 and TRBJ1-1, is DAGVTQSPTHLIKTRGQQVTLRCSPKSGHDTVSWYQQALGQGPQFIFQYYEEEERQRGNFPDRFSGHQFPNYSSELNVNALLLGDSALYLCASNRWTQGAEAFFGQGTRLTVV.

The count of this clonotype is one. The rearrangement links TRBV2 to TRBJ2-5; D gene unclear. There are 11 residues in the CDR3. V was clipped by 11 bases and J by 5 bases, with 12 bases between them. In germline, CDR1 is SNHLY, CDR2 FYNNEI. The DNA of the CDR3 is TGTGCCTCCATGAGGCAGGAGACCCAGTACTTC. It is translated as CASMRQETQYF.